These T cell receptor beta chains were read from a single sample in a study of blood T cell repertoires in COVID-19. Clones were read by immunoSEQ multiplex PCR, and TCRdb kept only the in-frame ones, dropping some. Of approximately 220,000 clones listed, around 84% are singletons. The sequencing input was PBMCs or T cells enriched from blood (not recorded which). Receptors were obtained from a man between 40 and 49 years old who had recovered from COVID-19. CDR3s include the opening cysteine and the closing phenylalanine or tryptophan. D genes are given only for firm matches. Rows give clone size only sometimes, using once, few, many, or a class for an expanded clone.

v_gene: TRBV7-2; j_gene: TRBJ2-1; len: 16; d_gene: TRBD2; abundance: NA; CDR3nt: TGTGCCAGCAGCTTAACGCCTAGCGGGGTCTACAATGAGCAGTTCTTC; CDR3aa: CASSLTPSGVYNEQFF
v_gene: TRBV2; j_gene: TRBJ1-4; len: 14; d_gene: TRBD1; abundance: NA; CDR3nt: TGTGCCAGCAGCCTCGACAGGGGAAATGAAAAACTGTTTTTT; CDR3aa: CASSLDRGNEKLFF
v_gene: TRBV12-3/TRBV12-4; j_gene: TRBJ2-7; len: 12; d_gene: NA; abundance: NA; CDR3nt: TGTGCCAGCAGTCCGGGAATTTACGAGCAGTACTTC; CDR3aa: CASSPGIYEQYF
v_gene: TRBV11-2; j_gene: TRBJ2-3; len: 16; d_gene: NA; abundance: NA; CDR3nt: TGTGCCAGCAGCAAGAGTAGGGGTAGAAGGACAGATACGCAGTATTTT; CDR3aa: CASSKSRGRRTDTQYF
v_gene: TRBV19; j_gene: TRBJ1-6; len: 17; d_gene: NA; abundance: NA; CDR3nt: TGTGCCAGTAGCGACCGACCCTGGAGCTCCTATAATTCACCCCTCCACTTT; CDR3aa: CASSDRPWSSYNSPLHF
v_gene: TRBV6-5; j_gene: TRBJ2-5; len: 14; d_gene: TRBD2; abundance: once; CDR3nt: TGTGCCAGCAGTCGGGAGGGCCTCTCCAAGACCCAGTACTTC; CDR3aa: CASSREGLSKTQYF
v_gene: TRBV6-4; j_gene: TRBJ2-2; len: 14; d_gene: NA; abundance: NA; CDR3nt: TGTGCCAGCAGTGAACAAGTAAACACCGGGGAGCTGTTTTTT; CDR3aa: CASSEQVNTGELFF
v_gene: TRBV2; j_gene: TRBJ2-1; len: 16; d_gene: NA; abundance: NA; CDR3nt: TGTGCCAGCAGTGAAGCTCCCCCGAGTTCATTGGATGAGCAGTTCTTC; CDR3aa: CASSEAPPSSLDEQFF
v_gene: TRBV2; j_gene: TRBJ1-1; len: 14; d_gene: TRBD1; abundance: once; CDR3nt: TGTGCCAGCAGCCCGGACAGGTGGAACACTGAAGCTTTCTTT; CDR3aa: CASSPDRWNTEAFF
v_gene: TRBV14; j_gene: TRBJ2-2; len: 17; d_gene: TRBD2; abundance: NA; CDR3nt: TGTGCCAGCAGCCAATCTCGACTAGCGGGAGGCACCGGGGAGCTGTTTTTT; CDR3aa: CASSQSRLAGGTGELFF
v_gene: TRBV6-5; j_gene: TRBJ1-2; len: 13; d_gene: TRBD1; abundance: NA; CDR3nt: TGTGCCAGCATGCGGACAGGGATCTATGGCTACACCTTC; CDR3aa: CASMRTGIYGYTF
v_gene: TRBV24-1; j_gene: TRBJ1-1; len: 13; d_gene: NA; abundance: NA; CDR3nt: TGTGCCACCAGTGATTGGGCCCAGGGGAAAGCTTTCTTT; CDR3aa: CATSDWAQGKAFF
v_gene: TRBV5-6; j_gene: TRBJ1-1; len: 17; d_gene: TRBD1; abundance: NA; CDR3nt: TGTGCCAGCAGCTTGGCTCGGGACAGGGGATGGAACACTGAAGCTTTCTTT; CDR3aa: CASSLARDRGWNTEAFF
v_gene: TRBV5-1; j_gene: TRBJ2-5; len: 15; d_gene: TRBD1; abundance: once; CDR3nt: TGCGCCAGCAGCCAGGACAGGGGAGGTCGAGAGACCCAGTACTTC; CDR3aa: CASSQDRGGRETQYF
v_gene: TRBV3-1/TRBV3-2; j_gene: TRBJ1-5; len: 14; d_gene: NA; abundance: few; CDR3nt: TGTGCCAGCAGCCAGAGGGGGAGCAATCAGCCCCAGCATTTT; CDR3aa: CASSQRGSNQPQHF
v_gene: TRBV7-9; j_gene: TRBJ2-7; len: 15; d_gene: TRBD1; abundance: NA; CDR3nt: TGTGCCAGCAGCTTAGGACAGGGGGAGGCCTACGAGCAGTACTTC; CDR3aa: CASSLGQGEAYEQYF
v_gene: TRBV4-1; j_gene: TRBJ1-1; len: 16; d_gene: TRBD1; abundance: NA; CDR3nt: TGCGCCAGCAGCCAAGGGTGGACAGGGGGGGACACTGAAGCTTTCTTT; CDR3aa: CASSQGWTGGDTEAFF
v_gene: TRBV24-1; j_gene: TRBJ2-1; len: 16; d_gene: TRBD1; abundance: NA; CDR3nt: TGTGCCACCAGTGACACCAGACAGGGGGCCAGGAATGAGCAGTTCTTC; CDR3aa: CATSDTRQGARNEQFF
v_gene: TRBV15; j_gene: TRBJ1-2; len: 14; d_gene: NA; abundance: NA; CDR3nt: TGTGCCACCAGCCATCAGTTTTCTAACTATGGCTACACCTTC; CDR3aa: CATSHQFSNYGYTF
v_gene: TRBV7-9; j_gene: TRBJ1-6; len: 16; d_gene: TRBD1; abundance: NA; CDR3nt: TGTGCCAGCAGCGTAACGACAGGGAGCTATAATTCACCCCTCCACTTT; CDR3aa: CASSVTTGSYNSPLHF
v_gene: TRBV20-1; j_gene: TRBJ1-2; len: 13; d_gene: NA; abundance: NA; CDR3nt: TGCAGTGCTAGTGAACAGGAGGGTTATGGCTACACCTTC; CDR3aa: CSASEQEGYGYTF
v_gene: TRBV10-2; j_gene: TRBJ2-7; len: 14; d_gene: TRBD2; abundance: NA; CDR3nt: TGCGCCAGCATGTGGCGGGGGGCCCAGAACGAGCAGTACTTC; CDR3aa: CASMWRGAQNEQYF
v_gene: TRBV3-1/TRBV3-2; j_gene: TRBJ1-1; len: 13; d_gene: NA; abundance: NA; CDR3nt: TGTGCCAGCAGCCACGAGGGCTGGACTGAAGCTTTCTTT; CDR3aa: CASSHEGWTEAFF
v_gene: TRBV7-9; j_gene: TRBJ2-7; len: 15; d_gene: TRBD1; abundance: NA; CDR3nt: TGTGCCAGCAGCCCGGGACAGGGCACGTACTACGAGCAGTACTTC; CDR3aa: CASSPGQGTYYEQYF
v_gene: TRBV15; j_gene: TRBJ2-5; len: 18; d_gene: NA; abundance: NA; CDR3nt: TGTGCCACCAGCAGTAACAGGGGCGGGACTAGGCAGCAAGAGACCCAGTACTTC; CDR3aa: CATSSNRGGTRQQETQYF
v_gene: TRBV9; j_gene: TRBJ1-1; len: 15; d_gene: TRBD1; abundance: NA; CDR3nt: TGTGCCAGCAGCGGGGGACAGGGTTGGAATACTGAAGCTTTCTTT; CDR3aa: CASSGGQGWNTEAFF
v_gene: TRBV7-6; j_gene: TRBJ1-5; len: 14; d_gene: NA; abundance: NA; CDR3nt: TGTGCCAGCAGCTTAGGCGGGGGCGGTCAGCCCCAGCATTTT; CDR3aa: CASSLGGGGQPQHF
v_gene: TRBV9; j_gene: TRBJ1-2; len: 15; d_gene: TRBD1; abundance: NA; CDR3nt: TGTGCCAGCAGCGTGAAGGGGGCCGGATCCTATGGCTACACCTTC; CDR3aa: CASSVKGAGSYGYTF
v_gene: TRBV7-9; j_gene: TRBJ2-5; len: 17; d_gene: NA; abundance: once; CDR3nt: TGTGCCAGCAGCTTAGCGCCTGGGCTACCAAACCAAGAGACCCAGTACTTC; CDR3aa: CASSLAPGLPNQETQYF
v_gene: TRBV29-1; j_gene: TRBJ2-5; len: 14; d_gene: NA; abundance: NA; CDR3nt: TGCAGCGTTGATGATGCGCACCGCCAAGAGACCCAGTACTTC; CDR3aa: CSVDDAHRQETQYF
v_gene: TRBV6-1; j_gene: TRBJ1-1; len: 14; d_gene: NA; abundance: NA; CDR3nt: TGTGCCAGCAGTGAAAGGGGATATAACACTGAAGCTTTCTTT; CDR3aa: CASSERGYNTEAFF
v_gene: TRBV3-1/TRBV3-2; j_gene: TRBJ1-4; len: 15; d_gene: NA; abundance: NA; CDR3nt: TGTGCCAGCAGCCAATTGAGCCTGATCAATGAAAAACTGTTTTTT; CDR3aa: CASSQLSLINEKLFF
v_gene: TRBV7-2; j_gene: TRBJ1-5; len: 13; d_gene: NA; abundance: once; CDR3nt: TGTGCCAGCAGCTTCGAGCGGGATCAGCCCCAGCATTTT; CDR3aa: CASSFERDQPQHF
v_gene: TRBV12-5; j_gene: TRBJ1-2; len: 16; d_gene: NA; abundance: NA; CDR3nt: TGTGCTAGTGGTCTCTTACAGGGTGGGGTATACTATGGCTACACCTTC; CDR3aa: CASGLLQGGVYYGYTF
v_gene: TRBV24-1; j_gene: TRBJ1-6; len: 13; d_gene: NA; abundance: NA; CDR3nt: TGTGCCACCAGTGGAGAAGCGGGGTCACCCCTCCACTTT; CDR3aa: CATSGEAGSPLHF
v_gene: TRBV5-1; j_gene: TRBJ2-5; len: 15; d_gene: NA; abundance: once; CDR3nt: TGCGCCAGCAGCGCGTCGGGGCGGGACCCGGAGACCCAGTACTTC; CDR3aa: CASSASGRDPETQYF
v_gene: TRBV29-1; j_gene: TRBJ2-3; len: 15; d_gene: TRBD2; abundance: NA; CDR3nt: TGCAGCGCTGGGACCGGGACTAGCGGGGGGGATGCGCAGTATTTT; CDR3aa: CSAGTGTSGGDAQYF
v_gene: TRBV24-1; j_gene: TRBJ2-7; len: 15; d_gene: NA; abundance: NA; CDR3nt: TGTGCCACCAGTGATTCCAGGGGTCCTCCCTACGAGCAGTACTTC; CDR3aa: CATSDSRGPPYEQYF
v_gene: TRBV5-4; j_gene: TRBJ2-7; len: 14; d_gene: NA; abundance: NA; CDR3nt: TGTGCCAGCAGCTTGGTTGGCACCCCCTGGGAGCAGTACTTC; CDR3aa: CASSLVGTPWEQYF
v_gene: TRBV12-3/TRBV12-4; j_gene: TRBJ2-5; len: 13; d_gene: TRBD1; abundance: NA; CDR3nt: TGTGCCAGCACCCCGGGACAGCAAGAGACCCAGTACTTC; CDR3aa: CASTPGQQETQYF
v_gene: TRBV21-1; j_gene: TRBJ1-4; len: 18; d_gene: NA; abundance: NA; CDR3nt: TGTGCCAGGCCAAAACAAGACAGGGTGAGGGGATGGCCCACGAAACTGTTTTTT; CDR3aa: CARPKQDRVRGWPTKLFF
v_gene: TRBV4-1; j_gene: TRBJ2-3; len: 15; d_gene: TRBD2; abundance: NA; CDR3nt: TGCGCCAGCAATCGACTAGCGGGCCAAACAGATACGCAGTATTTT; CDR3aa: CASNRLAGQTDTQYF
v_gene: TRBV15; j_gene: TRBJ1-1; len: 14; d_gene: NA; abundance: NA; CDR3nt: TGTGCCACCAGCAGGACAGTCGGCTACACTGAAGCTTTCTTT; CDR3aa: CATSRTVGYTEAFF
v_gene: TRBV2; j_gene: TRBJ1-2; len: 13; d_gene: NA; abundance: few; CDR3nt: TGTGCCAGCAGTGAAGCTGGCAGTGGTGGCTACACCTTC; CDR3aa: CASSEAGSGGYTF
v_gene: TRBV3-1/TRBV3-2; j_gene: TRBJ2-1; len: 16; d_gene: TRBD2; abundance: once; CDR3nt: TGTGCCAGCAGCCAAGCACGGACTAGGAGAAGGGATGAGCAGTTCTTC; CDR3aa: CASSQARTRRRDEQFF
v_gene: TRBV11-3; j_gene: TRBJ2-7; len: 11; d_gene: NA; abundance: NA; CDR3nt: TGTGCCAGCAGCTCGCTGGGGGGGCAGTACTTC; CDR3aa: CASSSLGGQYF
v_gene: TRBV11-3; j_gene: TRBJ2-4; len: 11; d_gene: NA; abundance: NA; CDR3nt: TGTGCCAGCAGCTACGGACAGAATCAGTACTTC; CDR3aa: CASSYGQNQYF
v_gene: TRBV2; j_gene: TRBJ2-4; len: 16; d_gene: TRBD1; abundance: NA; CDR3nt: TGTGCCTGCGACAGGGGCCAAACCTTTGGCAAAAACATTCAGTACTTC; CDR3aa: CACDRGQTFGKNIQYF
v_gene: TRBV28; j_gene: TRBJ2-1; len: 16; d_gene: TRBD2; abundance: NA; CDR3nt: TGTGCCAGCAGTTTTAGGGCGGGAGGGCCCAGAAATGAGCAGTTCTTC; CDR3aa: CASSFRAGGPRNEQFF
v_gene: TRBV13; j_gene: TRBJ2-2; len: 16; d_gene: TRBD2; abundance: NA; CDR3nt: TGTGCCAGCTCGGGACTAGCGGGGAGGAGGGCCGGGGAGCTGTTTTTT; CDR3aa: CASSGLAGRRAGELFF
v_gene: TRBV10-3; j_gene: TRBJ2-1; len: 14; d_gene: TRBD1; abundance: NA; CDR3nt: TGTGCCATCAGTCCCGGGACAGGTTGGCATGAGCAGTTCTTC; CDR3aa: CAISPGTGWHEQFF
v_gene: TRBV11-1; j_gene: TRBJ1-1; len: 15; d_gene: NA; abundance: once; CDR3nt: TGTGCCAGCAGTCGAAACAAGTTCATGAACACTGAAGCTTTCTTT; CDR3aa: CASSRNKFMNTEAFF
v_gene: TRBV19; j_gene: TRBJ2-7; len: 13; d_gene: TRBD1; abundance: once; CDR3nt: TGTGCCAGTAGTATCGACAGGGCGTACGAGCAGTACTTC; CDR3aa: CASSIDRAYEQYF
v_gene: TRBV7-2; j_gene: TRBJ2-1; len: 17; d_gene: NA; abundance: NA; CDR3nt: TGTGCCAGCAGCTTATCCATCGCGGTTAGCTCCTACAATGAGCAGTTCTTC; CDR3aa: CASSLSIAVSSYNEQFF
v_gene: TRBV7-3; j_gene: TRBJ2-3; len: 15; d_gene: TRBD2; abundance: NA; CDR3nt: TGTGCCAGCAGCTTACTAGCGGGAGGAACAGATACGCAGTATTTT; CDR3aa: CASSLLAGGTDTQYF
v_gene: TRBV28; j_gene: TRBJ2-7; len: 16; d_gene: TRBD2; abundance: NA; CDR3nt: TGTGCCAGCAGTCCCCCACCCGGGACTAGCGCTCTCGAGCAGTACTTC; CDR3aa: CASSPPPGTSALEQYF
v_gene: TRBV28; j_gene: TRBJ1-5; len: 11; d_gene: NA; abundance: NA; CDR3nt: TGTGCCAGCTCGGGCAATCAGCCCCAGCATTTT; CDR3aa: CASSGNQPQHF
v_gene: TRBV6-5; j_gene: TRBJ1-1; len: 13; d_gene: NA; abundance: NA; CDR3nt: TGTGCCAGCAGCCACAGGTTGAACACTGAAGCTTTCTTT; CDR3aa: CASSHRLNTEAFF
v_gene: TRBV6-5; j_gene: TRBJ2-1; len: 13; d_gene: NA; abundance: NA; CDR3nt: TGTGCCAGCGACAAGGGACTGCTAGGTGAGCAGTTCTTC; CDR3aa: CASDKGLLGEQFF